This T cell receptor beta chain was found in a study of blood T cell repertoires in COVID-19. The method was immunoSEQ multiplex PCR; TCRdb's version includes in-frame clones alone and lacks a portion of them. The data show 200,000 to 250,000 clones, with around 86% seen just once and around 5% held by the top ten. The CDR3 has 15 residues. CDR1 and CDR2 (germline): SGHVS, FNYEAQ. V dropped 5 bases and J dropped 0; count of bases not matched to a gene: 4. There are a few counts of this clone. The J gene is TRBJ1-3, the V gene TRBV7-6; 7 bases fit TRBD1. The sequence was collected from a human donor in a cohort sampled during active COVID-19. Source material: peripheral blood. The CDR3 nucleotides are TGTGCCAGCAGCCGGACAGGCGCCTCTGGAAACACCATATATTTT. Translating it yields CASSRTGASGNTIYF.